This T cell receptor (beta chain) was sequenced during a study of kidney transplant recipient with SARS-CoV-2 infection. There are many counts of this clonotype. V was shortened by 5 bases and J by 4 bases, with 23 bases between the two germline ends. This CDR3 has 17 residues. CDR1 is LNHNV and CDR2 is YYDKDF in the germline V gene (reference sequence). TCRdb independently ran MiXCR on the reads; one entry per CDR3 protein. The data show 200,000 to 300,000 distinct CDR3 sequences, 29% seen once. This specimen was a blood sample, taken at baseline and around day 110 from a kidney transplant recipient. The receptor was isolated from a young adult male patient who had COVID-19 and was a kidney transplant recipient. Part of the T cells may come from the graft donor. The chain recombines TRBV15 with TRBJ1-2, with unresolved D. The CDR3 loop is CATSEIGRCGKTYGYTF. The CDR3 nucleotides read TGTGCCACCAGCGAAATCGGAAGGTGTGGAAAGACCTATGGCTACACCTTC.